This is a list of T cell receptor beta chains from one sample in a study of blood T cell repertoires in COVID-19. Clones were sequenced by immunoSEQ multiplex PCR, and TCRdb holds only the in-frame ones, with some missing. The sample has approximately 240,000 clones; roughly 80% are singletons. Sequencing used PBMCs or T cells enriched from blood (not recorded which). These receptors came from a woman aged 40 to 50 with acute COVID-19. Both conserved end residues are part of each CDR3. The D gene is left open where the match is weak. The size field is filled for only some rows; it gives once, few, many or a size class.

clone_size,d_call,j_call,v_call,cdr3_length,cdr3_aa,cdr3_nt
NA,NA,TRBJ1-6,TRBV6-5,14,CASSYSRVLSPLHF,TGTGCCAGCAGTTACTCGAGAGTGCTTTCACCCCTCCACTTT
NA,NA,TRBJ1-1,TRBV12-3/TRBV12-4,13,CASRMTGNTEAFF,TGTGCCAGCAGGATGACAGGGAACACTGAAGCTTTCTTT
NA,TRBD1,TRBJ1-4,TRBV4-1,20,CASSRVGTGGSLATNEKLFF,TGCGCCAGCAGCCGCGTGGGGACAGGGGGCAGCCTAGCAACTAATGAAAAACTGTTTTTT
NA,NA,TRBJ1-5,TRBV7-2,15,CASSLGRGNNQPQHF,TGTGCCAGCAGCTTAGGGAGGGGAAATAATCAGCCCCAGCATTTT
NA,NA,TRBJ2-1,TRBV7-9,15,CASSPRPGSPEEQFF,TGTGCCAGCAGCCCTAGGCCGGGATCACCCGAGGAGCAGTTCTTC
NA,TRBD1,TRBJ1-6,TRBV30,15,CAWTPGTGDNSPLHF,TGTGCCTGGACTCCCGGGACAGGGGATAATTCACCCCTCCACTTT
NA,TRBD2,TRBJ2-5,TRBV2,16,CASSVGLAGEQETQYF,TGTGCCAGCAGTGTTGGACTAGCGGGGGAGCAAGAGACCCAGTACTTC
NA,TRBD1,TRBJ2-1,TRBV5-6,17,CASSPRQGRRWDNEQFF,TGTGCCAGCAGCCCCAGACAGGGGAGACGGTGGGACAATGAGCAGTTCTTC
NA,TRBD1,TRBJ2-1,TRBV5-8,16,CASSLVQGAIYNEQFF,TGTGCCAGCAGCTTGGTTCAGGGGGCCATCTACAATGAGCAGTTCTTC
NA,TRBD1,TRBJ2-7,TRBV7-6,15,CASSQSPGQTYEQYF,TGTGCCAGCAGCCAATCTCCGGGACAGACTTACGAGCAGTACTTC
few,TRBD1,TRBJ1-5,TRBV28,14,CASSSDRDKRPQHF,TGTGCCAGCAGCTCCGACAGGGACAAGAGGCCCCAGCATTTT
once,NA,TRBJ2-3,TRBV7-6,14,CASSLVTSPDTQYF,TGTGCCAGCAGCTTAGTAACTAGCCCGGATACGCAGTATTTT
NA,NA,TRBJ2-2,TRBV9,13,CASSVSGTGELFF,TGTGCCAGCAGCGTCTCGGGGACCGGGGAGCTGTTTTTT
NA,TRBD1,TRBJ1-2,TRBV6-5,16,CASRYHQGVGIDGYTF,TGTGCCAGCAGATACCACCAGGGGGTGGGGATTGATGGCTACACCTTC
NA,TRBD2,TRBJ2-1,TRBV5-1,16,CASSLSTSGGYNEQFF,TGCGCCAGCAGCTTAAGTACTAGCGGGGGGTACAATGAGCAGTTCTTC
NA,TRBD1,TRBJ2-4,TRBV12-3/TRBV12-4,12,CASSSNRGLQYF,TGTGCCAGCAGCAGTAACAGGGGGCTTCAGTACTTC
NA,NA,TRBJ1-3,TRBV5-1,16,CASSRESSYSGNTIYF,TGCGCCAGCAGCAGGGAGTCTTCTTACTCTGGAAACACCATATATTTT
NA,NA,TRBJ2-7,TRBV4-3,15,CASSQERLSPYEQYF,TGCGCCAGCAGCCAAGAGAGGTTGTCCCCCTACGAGCAGTACTTC
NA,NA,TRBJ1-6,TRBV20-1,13,CSASPDTDSPLHF,TGCAGTGCTAGTCCGGACACCGATTCACCCCTCCACTTT
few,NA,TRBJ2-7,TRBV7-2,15,CASSFSGVIAYEQYF,TGTGCCAGCAGCTTCTCGGGGGTTATTGCCTACGAGCAGTACTTC
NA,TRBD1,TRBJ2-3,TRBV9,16,CASSVGQGATGDTQYF,TGTGCCAGCAGCGTCGGACAGGGGGCTACGGGAGATACGCAGTATTTT
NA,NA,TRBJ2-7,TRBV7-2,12,CASSLVTREQYF,TGTGCCAGCAGCTTAGTGACACGGGAGCAGTACTTC
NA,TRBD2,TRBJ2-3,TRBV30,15,CAWTPGGGGTDTQYF,TGTGCCTGGACTCCTGGCGGGGGAGGCACAGATACGCAGTATTTT
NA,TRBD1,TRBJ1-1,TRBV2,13,CASSADRGSEAFF,TGTGCCAGCAGTGCCGACAGGGGCTCTGAAGCTTTCTTT
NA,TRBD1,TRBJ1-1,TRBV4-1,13,CATGQAMNTEAFF,TGCGCCACCGGACAGGCGATGAACACTGAAGCTTTCTTT
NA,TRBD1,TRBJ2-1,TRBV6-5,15,CASSPDRGPYNEQFF,TGTGCCAGCAGCCCGGACAGGGGTCCGTACAATGAGCAGTTCTTC